These 5 T cell receptor beta chains share one sample of origin, sequenced in a study of cytomegalovirus exposure and HLA in healthy donors. A multiplex PCR was run with 60 Vbeta primers and 13 Jbeta primers. The data were produced by immunoSEQ multiplex PCR, yet TCRdb's version contains in-frame clones alone and is incomplete. The sample carries about 160,000 clones, approximately 80% recorded once. The sample was PBMCs. The receptor set was obtained from a woman aged 25 to 39 in good health and CMV-seropositive.

J is TRBJ1-5 and V is TRBV29-1, with a weak D call TRBD1 (6 bases). V shed 2 bases and J shed 5 bases, with 10 bases lying between them. The CDR3 extends over 13 amino acids. Germline V CDR1 and CDR2: SQVTM, ANQGSEA. The CDR3 DNA is TGCAGCGTTGAAATGGCAGGGGATCAGCCCCAGCATTTT. Its translation: CSVEMAGDQPQHF.

This rearrangement joins TRBV6-5 to TRBJ1-2, with D possibly TRBD1 on 6 matching bases. V was cut by 5 bases and J by 0 bases, with 13 bases left in between. The CDR3 has 15 residues. The germline CDR1 and CDR2 sequences are MNHEY and SVGAGI. The CDR3 coding sequence is TGTGCCAGCAGTCGGATACAGGGAGCTAACTATGGCTACACCTTC. Amino acid sequence: CASSRIQGANYGYTF.

The genes are TRBV6-1 and TRBJ2-3; D unresolved. The V and J ends lost 5 bases and 2 bases respectively, with 8 bases between them. The CDR3 is 13 residues long. CDR1 MNHNS and CDR2 SASEGT come from the germline V gene. CDR3 bases: TGTGCCAGCAGTAGACAAACCACAGATACGCAGTATTTT. Its protein product is CASSRQTTDTQYF.

This clone has just one count. The genes are TRBV9 and TRBJ2-3; D possibly corresponds to TRBD2 (5 bases). The CDR3 runs to 13 residues. Trimming took 3 bases from V and 4 from J, leaving 9 bases between them. Germline-derived CDR1 and CDR2 are SGDLS and YYNGEE. CDR3 nucleotides: TGTGCCAGCAGCGCCCAACTAGCAGATACGCAGTATTTT. Amino acid sequence: CASSAQLADTQYF.

This rearrangement joins TRBV5-4 to TRBJ2-3; a possible D gene is TRBD1 (5 bases). Germline CDR1 SGHNT, CDR2 YYREEE (reference sequence). CDR3 length: 14 amino acids. The V end was cut by 6 bases, the J end by 2 bases, with 13 bases between. CDR3 residues: CASIQDRYTDTQYF. The CDR3 DNA follows: TGTGCCAGCATCCAAGACAGATACACAGATACGCAGTATTTT.